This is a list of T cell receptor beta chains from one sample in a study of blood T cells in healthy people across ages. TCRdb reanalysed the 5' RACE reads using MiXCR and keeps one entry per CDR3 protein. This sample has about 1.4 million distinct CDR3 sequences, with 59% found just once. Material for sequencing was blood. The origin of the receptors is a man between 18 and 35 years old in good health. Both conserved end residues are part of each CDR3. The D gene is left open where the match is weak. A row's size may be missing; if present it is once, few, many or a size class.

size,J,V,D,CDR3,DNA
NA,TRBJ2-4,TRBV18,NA,CASSHKGPFTPALAKNIQYF,TGTGCCAGCTCACACAAGGGACCGTTCACACCTGCCCTAGCCAAAAACATTCAGTACTTC
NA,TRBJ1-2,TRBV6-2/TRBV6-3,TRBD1,CAVRDRVFEGYTF,TGTGCCGTTCGGGACAGGGTATTCGAGGGCTACACCTTC
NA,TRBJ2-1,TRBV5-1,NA,CASSLSAPSRNTEQFF,TGCGCCAGCAGCTTGTCGGCCCCCTCGAGAAACACCGAGCAGTTCTTC
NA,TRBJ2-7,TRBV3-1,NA,CASSWDPGGREQYF,TGTGCCAGCAGTTGGGACCCCGGCGGACGGGAGCAGTACTTC
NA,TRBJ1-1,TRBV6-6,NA,CASSSLEGSTEAFF,TGTGCCAGCAGTTCCCTCGAGGGGAGCACTGAAGCTTTCTTT
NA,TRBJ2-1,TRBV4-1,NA,CASSQRTAASHNEQFF,TGCGCCAGCAGCCAACGGACAGCGGCTTCCCACAATGAGCAGTTCTTC
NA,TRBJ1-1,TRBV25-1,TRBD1,CASIPRGNAEAFF,TGTGCCAGCATCCCCAGGGGGAACGCTGAAGCTTTCTTT
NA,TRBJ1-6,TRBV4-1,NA,CASSHLQGHLNSPLHF,TGCGCCAGCAGCCATCTTCAGGGGCACCTTAATTCACCCCTCCACTTT
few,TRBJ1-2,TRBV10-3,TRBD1,CAISNTGEAQNGYTF,TGTGCCATCAGCAATACAGGGGAAGCTCAAAATGGCTACACCTTC
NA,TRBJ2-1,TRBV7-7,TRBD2,CASSLTWREGSRNEQFF,TGTGCCAGCAGCCTAACGTGGCGGGAGGGATCGAGAAATGAGCAGTTCTTC
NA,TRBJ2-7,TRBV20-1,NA,CSAPGRAHDEQYF,TGCAGTGCACCGGGACGGGCCCATGACGAGCAGTACTTC
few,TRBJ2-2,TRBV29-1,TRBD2,CSVTGTSGSGELFF,TGCAGCGTCACCGGGACTAGCGGGAGTGGGGAGCTGTTTTTT
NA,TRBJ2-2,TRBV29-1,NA,CSVARGTGELFF,TGCAGCGTGGCTAGGGGCACCGGGGAGCTGTTTTTT
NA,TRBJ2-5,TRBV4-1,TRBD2,CASSQLAGVINQETQYF,TGCGCCAGCAGCCAGCTAGCGGGGGTCATAAACCAAGAGACCCAGTACTTC
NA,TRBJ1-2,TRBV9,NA,CASRGPFYGYTF,TGTGCCAGCCGGGGACCGTTCTATGGCTACACCTTC
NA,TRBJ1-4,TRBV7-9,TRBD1,CASSRPGQGNEKLFF,TGTGCCAGCAGCCGACCAGGACAGGGTAATGAAAAACTGTTTTTT
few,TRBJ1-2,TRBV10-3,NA,CAIRDGYGYTF,TGTGCCATCAGGGACGGCTATGGCTACACCTTC
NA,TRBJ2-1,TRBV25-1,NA,CASSHRLAQVDEQFF,TGTGCCAGCAGTCACCGTCTAGCCCAAGTGGATGAGCAGTTCTTC
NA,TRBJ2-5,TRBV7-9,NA,CAGSLVRGGRVNNEQYF,TGTGCCGGCAGCTTAGTCCGAGGGGGGCGCGTAAACAATGAGCAGTACTTC
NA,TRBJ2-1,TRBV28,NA,CASSLWDKRAEQFF,TGTGCCAGCAGTTTATGGGACAAGCGAGCTGAGCAGTTCTTC
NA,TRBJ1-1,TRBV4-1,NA,CASSQEFMNTEAFF,TGCGCCAGCAGCCAAGAGTTTATGAACACTGAAGCTTTCTTT
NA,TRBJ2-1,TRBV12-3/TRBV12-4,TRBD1,CASSNRDRHNEQFF,TGTGCCAGCAGTAACCGGGACAGACACAATGAGCAGTTCTTC